The source of this T cell receptor (beta chain) is a study of vaccination and CD4 T cells after COVID-19. Treatment specified: roughly 11-day PBMC culture with coronavirus spike peptide pools or control peptides (ViraFEST assay). Sequencing of the DNA from cultured CD4+ T cells was carried out with the Oncomine TCR Beta short-read assay. TCRdb itself ran the PCR reads through MiXCR, one entry per CDR3 protein. The sample records some 9,000 distinct CDR3 sequences, 55% to 80% being singletons. This clonotype was counted between two and nine times. Its target is not known. The CDR3 consists of 15 residues. The V and J ends lost 10 bases and 1 base respectively, with 19 bases between them. The germline CDR1 and CDR2 sequences are LNHDA and SQIVND (reference sequence).

This sequence joins TRBV19 and TRBJ1-1; no reliable D call. Source: CD4+ T cells from blood, cultured in vitro, taken before SARS-CoV-2 vaccination. The TCR originated in a human donor who had recovered from COVID-19. DNA of the CDR3: TGTGCCACTCGAATCCGACCGAGCGGGAACACTGAAGCTTTCTTT. Protein: CATRIRPSGNTEAFF.